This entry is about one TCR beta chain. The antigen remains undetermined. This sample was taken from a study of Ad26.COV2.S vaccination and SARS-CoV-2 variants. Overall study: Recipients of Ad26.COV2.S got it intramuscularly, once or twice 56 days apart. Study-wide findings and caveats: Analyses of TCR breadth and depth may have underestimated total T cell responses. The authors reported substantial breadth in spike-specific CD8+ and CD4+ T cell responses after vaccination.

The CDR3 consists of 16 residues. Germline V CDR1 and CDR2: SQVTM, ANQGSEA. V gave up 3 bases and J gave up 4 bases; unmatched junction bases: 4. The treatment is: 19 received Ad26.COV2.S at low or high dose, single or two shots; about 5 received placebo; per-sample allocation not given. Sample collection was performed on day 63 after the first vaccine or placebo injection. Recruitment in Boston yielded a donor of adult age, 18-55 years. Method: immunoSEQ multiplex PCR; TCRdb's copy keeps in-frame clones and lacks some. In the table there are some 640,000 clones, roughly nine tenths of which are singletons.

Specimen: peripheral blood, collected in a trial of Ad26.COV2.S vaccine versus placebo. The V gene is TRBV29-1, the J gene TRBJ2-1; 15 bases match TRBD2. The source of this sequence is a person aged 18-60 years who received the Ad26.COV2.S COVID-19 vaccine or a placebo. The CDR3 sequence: CSVDTGLAGGYNEQFF. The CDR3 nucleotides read TGCAGCGTTGATACGGGACTAGCGGGGGGTTACAATGAGCAGTTCTTC.